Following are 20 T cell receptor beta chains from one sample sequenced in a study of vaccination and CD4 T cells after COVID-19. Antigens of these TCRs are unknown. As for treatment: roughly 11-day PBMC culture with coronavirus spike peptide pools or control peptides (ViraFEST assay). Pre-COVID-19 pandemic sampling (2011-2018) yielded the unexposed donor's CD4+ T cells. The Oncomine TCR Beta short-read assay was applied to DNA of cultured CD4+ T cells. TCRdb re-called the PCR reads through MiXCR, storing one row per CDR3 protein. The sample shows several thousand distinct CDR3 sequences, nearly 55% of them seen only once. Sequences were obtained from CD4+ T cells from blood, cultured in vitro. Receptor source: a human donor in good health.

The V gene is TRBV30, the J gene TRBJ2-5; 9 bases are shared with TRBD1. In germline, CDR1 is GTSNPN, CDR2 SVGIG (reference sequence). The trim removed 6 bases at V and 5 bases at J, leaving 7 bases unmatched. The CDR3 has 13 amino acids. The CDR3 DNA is TGTGCCTGCAGGACAGGGGTATCGGAGACCCAGTACTTC. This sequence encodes CACRTGVSETQYF.

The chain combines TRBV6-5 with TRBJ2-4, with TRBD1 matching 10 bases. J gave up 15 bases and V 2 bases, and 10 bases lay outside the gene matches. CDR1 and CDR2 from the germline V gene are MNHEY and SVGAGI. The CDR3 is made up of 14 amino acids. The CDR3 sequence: CASSYGTGEERRYF. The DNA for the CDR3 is TGTGCCAGCAGTTACGGGACAGGGGAGGAACGTCGGTACTTC.

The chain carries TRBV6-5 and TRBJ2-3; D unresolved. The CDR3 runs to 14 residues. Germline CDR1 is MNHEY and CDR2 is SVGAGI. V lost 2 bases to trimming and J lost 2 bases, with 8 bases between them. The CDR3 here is CASSYRDLTDTQYF. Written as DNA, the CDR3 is TGTGCCAGCAGTTACAGGGATCTCACAGATACGCAGTATTTT.

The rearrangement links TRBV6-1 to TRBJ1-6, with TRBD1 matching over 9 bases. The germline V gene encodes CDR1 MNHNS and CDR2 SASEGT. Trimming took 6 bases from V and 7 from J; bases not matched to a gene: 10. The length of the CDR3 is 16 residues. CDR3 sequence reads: CASRSGQGGRNSPLHF. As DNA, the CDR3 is TGTGCCAGCAGATCGGGACAGGGAGGGAGAAATTCACCCCTCCACTTT.

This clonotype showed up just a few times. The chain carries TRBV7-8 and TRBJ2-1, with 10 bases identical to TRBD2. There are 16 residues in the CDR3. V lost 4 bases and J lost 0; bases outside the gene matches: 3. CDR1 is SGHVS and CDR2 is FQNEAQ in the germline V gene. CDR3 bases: TGTGCCAGCAGCTCCCTAGCGGGAGACTCCTACAATGAGCAGTTCTTC. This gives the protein CASSSLAGDSYNEQFF.

The CDR3 nucleotides are TGTGCCAGCAGCTCCACTAGCGGGGGAGCCACAGATACGCAGTATTTT. Its translation is CASSSTSGGATDTQYF. This chain uses TRBV7-2 with TRBJ2-3; TRBD2 matches 11 bases. The CDR3 spans 16 residues. The J segment lost 2 bases and the V segment lost 4 bases, leaving 5 bases of the junction unmatched. The germline gives CDR1 SGHTA, CDR2 FQGNSA.

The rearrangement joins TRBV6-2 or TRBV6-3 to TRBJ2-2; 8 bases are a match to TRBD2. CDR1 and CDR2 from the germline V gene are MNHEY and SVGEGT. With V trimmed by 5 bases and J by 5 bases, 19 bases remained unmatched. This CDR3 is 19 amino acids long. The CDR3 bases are TGTGCCAGCAGTCTCCGGGTTAGCGGGGACAATCGGGGAACCGGGGAGCTGTTTTTT. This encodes CASSLRVSGDNRGTGELFF.

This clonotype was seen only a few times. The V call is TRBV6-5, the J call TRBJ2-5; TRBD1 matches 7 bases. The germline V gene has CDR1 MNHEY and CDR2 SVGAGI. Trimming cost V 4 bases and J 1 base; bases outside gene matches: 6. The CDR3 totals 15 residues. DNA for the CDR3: TGTGCCAGCAGTTTACTACAGGGGTTCCAAGAGACCCAGTACTTC. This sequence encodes CASSLLQGFQETQYF.

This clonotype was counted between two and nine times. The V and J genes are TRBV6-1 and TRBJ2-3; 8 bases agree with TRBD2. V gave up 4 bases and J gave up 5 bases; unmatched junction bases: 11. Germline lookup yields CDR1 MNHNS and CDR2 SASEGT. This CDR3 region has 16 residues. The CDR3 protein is CASSVTSGPPGDTQYF. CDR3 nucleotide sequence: TGTGCCAGCAGTGTTACTAGCGGACCCCCGGGAGATACGCAGTATTTT.

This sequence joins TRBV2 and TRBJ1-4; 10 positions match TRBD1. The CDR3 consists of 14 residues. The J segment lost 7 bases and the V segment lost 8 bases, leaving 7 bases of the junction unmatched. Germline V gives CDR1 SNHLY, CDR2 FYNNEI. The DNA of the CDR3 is TGTGCCAGCGGACAGGACAGGGGGGCTGAAAAACTGTTTTTT. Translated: CASGQDRGAEKLFF.

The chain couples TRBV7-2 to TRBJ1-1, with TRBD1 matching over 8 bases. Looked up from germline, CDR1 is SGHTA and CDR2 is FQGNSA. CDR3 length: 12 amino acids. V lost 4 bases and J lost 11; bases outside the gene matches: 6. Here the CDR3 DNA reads TGTGCCAGCAGCTCCCAGGGGGCGCAGGCTTTCTTT. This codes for CASSSQGAQAFF.

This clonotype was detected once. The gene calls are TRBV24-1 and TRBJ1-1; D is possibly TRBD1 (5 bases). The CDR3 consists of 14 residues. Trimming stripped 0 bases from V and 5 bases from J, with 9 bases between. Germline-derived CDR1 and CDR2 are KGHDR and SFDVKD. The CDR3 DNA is TGTGCCACCAGTGATTTGGGGGGAGGTACTGAAGCTTTCTTT. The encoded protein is CATSDLGGGTEAFF.

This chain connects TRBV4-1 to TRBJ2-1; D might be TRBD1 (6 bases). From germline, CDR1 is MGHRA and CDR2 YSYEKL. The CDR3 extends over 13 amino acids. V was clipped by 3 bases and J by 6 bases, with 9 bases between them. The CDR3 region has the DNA TGCGCCAGCAGCCAGCAGGGGCTCAATGAGCAGTTCTTC. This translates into CASSQQGLNEQFF.

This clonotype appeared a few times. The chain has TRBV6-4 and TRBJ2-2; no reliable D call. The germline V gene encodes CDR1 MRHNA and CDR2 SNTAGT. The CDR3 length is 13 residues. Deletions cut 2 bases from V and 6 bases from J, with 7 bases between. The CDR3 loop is CASSDRWAGELFF. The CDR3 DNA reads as TGTGCCAGCAGTGACCGGTGGGCCGGGGAGCTGTTTTTT.

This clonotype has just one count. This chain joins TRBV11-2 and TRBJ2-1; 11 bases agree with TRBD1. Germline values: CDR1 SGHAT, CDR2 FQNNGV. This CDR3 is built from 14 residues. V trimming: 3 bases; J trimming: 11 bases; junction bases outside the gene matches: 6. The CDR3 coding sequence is TGTGCCAGCAGCTTGGAAGGACAGGGGGCAAAGCAGTTCTTC. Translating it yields CASSLEGQGAKQFF.

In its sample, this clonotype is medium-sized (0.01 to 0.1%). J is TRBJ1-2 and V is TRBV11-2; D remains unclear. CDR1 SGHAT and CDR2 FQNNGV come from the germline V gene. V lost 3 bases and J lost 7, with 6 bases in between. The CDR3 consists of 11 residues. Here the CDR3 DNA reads TGTGCCAGCAGCTTTCGGGGTGGCTACACCTTC. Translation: CASSFRGGYTF.

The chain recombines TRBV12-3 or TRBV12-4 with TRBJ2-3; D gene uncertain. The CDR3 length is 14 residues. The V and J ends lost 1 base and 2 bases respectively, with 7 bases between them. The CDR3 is CASSLGGYTDTQYF. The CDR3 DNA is TGTGCCAGCAGTTTAGGTGGATACACAGATACGCAGTATTTT.

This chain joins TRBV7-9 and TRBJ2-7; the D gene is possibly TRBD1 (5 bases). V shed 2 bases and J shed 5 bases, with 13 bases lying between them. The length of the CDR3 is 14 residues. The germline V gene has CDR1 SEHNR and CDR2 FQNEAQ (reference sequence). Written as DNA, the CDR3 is TGTGCCAGCAGCTTACTGGCAGGGTCGGACGAGCAGTACTTC. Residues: CASSLLAGSDEQYF.

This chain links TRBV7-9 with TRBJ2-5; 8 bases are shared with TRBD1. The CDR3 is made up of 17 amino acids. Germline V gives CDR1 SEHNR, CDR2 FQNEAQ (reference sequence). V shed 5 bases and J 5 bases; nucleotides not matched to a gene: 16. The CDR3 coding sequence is TGTGCCAGCAGCCCAGCGTGGGGCAGGGGGCAGTGGGAGACCCAGTACTTC. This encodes CASSPAWGRGQWETQYF. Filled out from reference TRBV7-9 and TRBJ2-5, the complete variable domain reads DTGVSQNPRHKITKRGQNVTFRCDPISEHNRLYWYRQTLGQGPEFLTYFQNEAQLEKSRLLSDRFSAERPKGSFSTLEIQRTEQGDSAMYLCASSPAWGRGQWETQYFGPGTRLLVL.

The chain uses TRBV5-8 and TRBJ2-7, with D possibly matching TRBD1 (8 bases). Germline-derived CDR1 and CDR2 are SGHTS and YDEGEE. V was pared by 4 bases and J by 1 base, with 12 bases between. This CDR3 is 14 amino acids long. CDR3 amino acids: CASSHRGGSYEQYF. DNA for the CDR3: TGTGCCAGCAGCCACAGGGGGGGTTCCTACGAGCAGTACTTC.